This T cell receptor (beta chain) was recorded in a study of T cell repertoires in cytomegalovirus infection. TCRdb redid the calling of the reads with MiXCR, one entry per CDR3 protein. The table lists 400,000 to 600,000 distinct CDR3 sequences, under 45% of them singletons. For this clonotype: Its cognate antigen is unknown.

Trimming left V 5 bases short and J 6 bases short, with 13 bases between. Germline V gives CDR1 DFQATT, CDR2 SNEGSKA (reference sequence). The CDR3 is made up of 13 amino acids. The receptor's source is a human donor in good health (CMV status not recorded). Some clones in this sample may be carry-over from other donors' samples. The source was cultured PBMCs, collected from culture after CMV antigen stimulation. This chain uses TRBV20-1 with TRBJ2-2; D is tentatively TRBD1 or TRBD2 (5 bases each). CDR3 region: CSARDPNSGELFF. The CDR3 nucleotides read TGCAGTGCTCGGGACCCGAATTCCGGGGAGCTGTTTTTT.